A selection of T cell receptor beta chains follows, all from one sample in a study of shared clonotypes between healthy human individuals. TCRdb's table, derived via immunoSEQ multiplex PCR, lists solely in-frame clones and lacks some. The data contain some 2,000,000 clones, around 95% of them seen just once; the ten biggest clones take up around 0.13%. What was sequenced was naive CD4+ T cells sorted from blood. The receptors come from a man younger than 35 in good health. The CDR3 runs from the conserved cysteine through the conserved F or W. A D gene is named only where the DNA matches it firmly. Size tells how often a clone was seen (once, few, many) or the class of an expanded clone, and some rows leave it out.

TRBJ2-7,TRBD1,TRBV27,.,TGTGCCAGCAGTTCTGGACAGGGACACTACGAGCAGTACTTC,CASSSGQGHYEQYF
TRBJ2-3,TRBD1,TRBV10-3,.,TGTGCCATCAGCAGGACAGGGGGCACAGATACGCAGTATTTT,CAISRTGGTDTQYF
TRBJ2-7,TRBD1,TRBV18,.,TGTGCCAGCTCACTTTCCGGGACAGGGATCTACGAGCAGTACTTC,CASSLSGTGIYEQYF
TRBJ1-6,TRBD1,TRBV6-1,.,TGTGCCAGCAGTGAAAAAGGAGACAGGGGTAATTCACCCCTCCACTTT,CASSEKGDRGNSPLHF
TRBJ2-7,.,TRBV10-1,.,TGCGCCAGCAGTGCTTTACAGGGATCCGAGCAGTACTTC,CASSALQGSEQYF
TRBJ2-2,TRBD2,TRBV11-2,once,TGTGCCAGCAGCGGGGGGGTTTCATTGAACACCGGGGAGCTGTTTTTT,CASSGGVSLNTGELFF
TRBJ2-3,.,TRBV7-3,.,TGTGCCAGCAGCAGGGGTTACTCAGATACGCAGTATTTT,CASSRGYSDTQYF
TRBJ2-2,TRBD1,TRBV5-4,.,TGTGCCAGCAGCGTGGACAGGGTGGCCGGGGAGCTGTTTTTT,CASSVDRVAGELFF
TRBJ1-6,TRBD1,TRBV6-5,.,TGTGCCAGCAGATCGACAGGGAAGGGTTCACCCCTCCACTTT,CASRSTGKGSPLHF
TRBJ2-7,TRBD1,TRBV5-1,.,TGCGCCAGCAGCCTACTGACAGGGGGAACCTACGAGCAGTACTTC,CASSLLTGGTYEQYF
TRBJ2-3,TRBD2,TRBV5-1,.,TGCGCCAGCAGCTTGTACCCCCCAGCGGGAGCCATAGATACGCAGTATTTT,CASSLYPPAGAIDTQYF
TRBJ2-5,TRBD1,TRBV5-1,once,TGCGCCAGCAGCTTAAAATCGGGACAGGGGGCAATTGAGACCCAGTACTTC,CASSLKSGQGAIETQYF
TRBJ2-2,.,TRBV5-1,.,TGCGCCAGCAGCTTGCAGGGCTACACCGGGGAGCTGTTTTTT,CASSLQGYTGELFF
TRBJ2-5,TRBD1,TRBV12-5,.,TGTGCTAGTGGTTTGGGGACAGGGGCCAGCCAAGAGACCCAGTACTTC,CASGLGTGASQETQYF
TRBJ2-2,TRBD1,TRBV5-1,.,TGCGCCAGCCAGGTTGCGGGACAGGGGGACACCGGGGAGCTGTTTTTT,CASQVAGQGDTGELFF
TRBJ2-2,.,TRBV5-1,.,TGCGCCAGCAGCCCCCGGGACAAACCGTCCGGGGAGCTGTTTTTT,CASSPRDKPSGELFF
TRBJ2-6,TRBD2,TRBV7-8,.,TGTGCCAGCAGCTTAGGGTCGAGCGGGAGAGGAGGGGCCAACGTCCTGACTTTC,CASSLGSSGRGGANVLTF
TRBJ1-1,.,TRBV4-1,.,TGCGCCAGCAGCCTAATTCAGGGATTGGCTGAAGCTTTCTTT,CASSLIQGLAEAFF
TRBJ2-7,TRBD1,TRBV11-2,.,TGTGCCAGCAGCTTACAAGGGACAGGGTGGGACGAGCAGTACTTC,CASSLQGTGWDEQYF
TRBJ1-5,.,TRBV5-8,.,TGTGCCAGCAGCTTGGAGGGGTTCCAAAATCAGCCCCAGCATTTT,CASSLEGFQNQPQHF
TRBJ2-1,.,TRBV5-6,once,TGTGCCAGCAGCCTGGGACCTGACAATGAGCAGTTCTTC,CASSLGPDNEQFF
TRBJ1-1,.,TRBV7-9,.,TGTGCCAGCAGCAGGAACAGGGAGAGGGTCACTGAAGCTTTCTTT,CASSRNRERVTEAFF
TRBJ2-1,TRBD2,TRBV5-1,.,TGCGCCAGCGGGACTAGCGGGGCAAACAATGAGCAGTTCTTC,CASGTSGANNEQFF
TRBJ2-4,TRBD1,TRBV19,.,TGTGCCAGTAGTAGGGGACAGGGGGTAGCCAAAAACATTCAGTACTTC,CASSRGQGVAKNIQYF
TRBJ1-1,.,TRBV6-1,once,TGTGCCAGCAAGGGACCTCGCATGAACACTGAAGCTTTCTTT,CASKGPRMNTEAFF
TRBJ2-7,.,TRBV30,once,TGTGCCTGGCGGCGGGACAGCTACTACGAGCAGTACTTC,CAWRRDSYYEQYF
TRBJ1-2,.,TRBV19,.,TGTGCCAGTAGGCCCGGGGGGGCGAATGGCTACACCTTC,CASRPGGANGYTF
TRBJ1-1,.,TRBV30,.,TGTGCCTGGAGTGACCAGGATGAAGCTTTCTTT,CAWSDQDEAFF
TRBJ2-1,TRBD2,TRBV4-1,.,TGCGCCAGCAGCCAGGCCGGGACTACCAGTCGCGAGCAGTTCTTC,CASSQAGTTSREQFF
TRBJ2-1,.,TRBV30,once,TGTGCCTGGAGGGGGGGACCCAATGAGCAGTTCTTC,CAWRGGPNEQFF
TRBJ1-6,.,TRBV5-6,.,TGTGCCAGCAGCTTGTTTTCGAGTTCACCCCTCCACTTT,CASSLFSSSPLHF
TRBJ1-4,.,TRBV7-9,.,TGTGCCAGCAGGCCCGACGGGGCCCTGAGGGAAAAACTGTTTTTT,CASRPDGALREKLFF
TRBJ1-5,.,TRBV30,.,TGTGCCTGGAGTGCCGACTCCGGGGGCCAGCCCCAGCATTTT,CAWSADSGGQPQHF
TRBJ2-7,TRBD2,TRBV4-1,.,TGCGCCAGCAGTACAACTAGCGACTACGAGCAGTACTTC,CASSTTSDYEQYF
TRBJ1-4,.,TRBV7-2,.,TGTGCCAGCAGCCCCCCGGGAGAAAAACTGTTTTTT,CASSPPGEKLFF
TRBJ2-3,.,TRBV19,.,TGTGCCAGTAGTATAGCTCTTATTTCGAACCCAGATACGCAGTATTTT,CASSIALISNPDTQYF
TRBJ2-7,TRBD1,TRBV7-8,.,TGTGCCAGCAGCTTAGCGGACAGGGGGGCCTACGAGCAGTACTTC,CASSLADRGAYEQYF
TRBJ1-4,.,TRBV7-2,.,TGTGCCAGCAGCCCCCCGGGGGGGGCGAGGTTTGGAGAAAAACTGTTTTTT,CASSPPGGARFGEKLFF
TRBJ1-2,TRBD1,TRBV6-1,.,TGTGCCAGCAAACCGGGACAGGGCTCATATAGCGGCTACACCTTC,CASKPGQGSYSGYTF
TRBJ2-7,.,TRBV5-4,.,TGTGCCAGCAGCCCTCGGGGGATCGACGAGCAGTACTTC,CASSPRGIDEQYF
TRBJ2-7,TRBD1,TRBV5-1,.,TGCGCCAGCAGCTGGACCGGGACAGGGATCTACGAGCAGTACTTC,CASSWTGTGIYEQYF
TRBJ2-7,TRBD2,TRBV11-2,.,TGTGCCAGCAGCTTTGGCGGGAGGGTCTACGAGCAGTACTTC,CASSFGGRVYEQYF
TRBJ2-7,TRBD1,TRBV27,once,TGTGCCAGCAGAGCCGGGACAGGGTGGTTTAACGAGCAGTACTTC,CASRAGTGWFNEQYF
TRBJ1-4,TRBD1,TRBV27,.,TGTGCCAGCAGATTGGGACAGGGGGATGAAAAACTGTTTTTT,CASRLGQGDEKLFF
TRBJ2-7,TRBD1,TRBV28,.,TGTGCCAGCAGTGTCTCCGGGACAGGGGGCTACGAGCAGTACTTC,CASSVSGTGGYEQYF
TRBJ2-1,.,TRBV18,.,TGTGCCAGCTCAGGGGCCGACAATGAGCAGTTCTTC,CASSGADNEQFF
TRBJ2-1,.,TRBV11-2,.,TGTGCCAGCAGCTTAGAGAGGGCCAGGAATGAGCAGTTCTTC,CASSLERARNEQFF
TRBJ1-1,.,TRBV19,.,TGTGCCGTCTCGGGACACGTGTCCGGCACTGAAGCTTTCTTT,CAVSGHVSGTEAFF
TRBJ1-1,TRBD1,TRBV7-7,.,TGTGCTAGCAGCTTACAGGGGTTTAGTGAAGCTTTCTTT,CASSLQGFSEAFF
TRBJ2-7,.,TRBV5-1,few,TGCGCCAGCAGCTTGTCAGCGCTCTCCTACGAGCAGTACTTC,CASSLSALSYEQYF
TRBJ1-6,.,TRBV6-1,.,TGTGCCAGCAGTGAAAATTGGGTAGGGAATTCACCCCTCCACTTT,CASSENWVGNSPLHF
TRBJ1-6,TRBD1,TRBV25-1,once,TGTGCCAGCAGGGCGACAGGGGACCATTCACCCCTCCACTTT,CASRATGDHSPLHF
TRBJ2-7,.,TRBV4-3,.,TGCGCCAGCAGCCAAGATTCATCGACCGCAGGATACGAGCAGTACTTC,CASSQDSSTAGYEQYF